The 9 T cell receptor beta chains below come from one sample, sequenced in a study of blood T cells in healthy people across ages. Primed by a sample-barcoded 5' primer and a J-beta primer mix, a second PCR proceeded for 7 to 11 cycles. TCRdb re-derived calls from the 5' RACE reads in MiXCR, one entry per CDR3 protein. Of about 1,500,000 distinct CDR3 sequences in the sample, 28% were seen once. What was sequenced was blood. Source of these receptors: a young woman in good health.

In its sample, this clonotype was seen a few times. CDR3 protein: CASSSAALAGIYEQYF. In DNA form, the CDR3 reads TGTGCCAGCAGCAGCGCAGCTCTAGCGGGGATCTACGAGCAGTACTTC. The J gene is TRBJ2-7, the V gene TRBV13, with 9 bases matching TRBD2. CDR3 length equals 16 residues. J gave up 3 bases and V 5 bases, and 11 bases lay outside the gene matches. Germline V lookup: CDR1 PRHDT, CDR2 FYEKMQ (reference sequence).

In its sample, this clonotype was seen many times. The V and J genes are TRBV10-3 and TRBJ2-5, with 10 bases aligning to TRBD2. This CDR3 region has 15 residues. In germline, CDR1 is ENHRY, CDR2 SYGVKD. Unmatched junction bases numbered 10, after V lost 8 bases and J lost 4 bases. CDR3 sequence: CAIRPASGGGETQYF. CDR3 nucleotide sequence: TGTGCCATCCGCCCGGCTAGCGGGGGCGGAGAGACCCAGTACTTC.

The rearrangement uses TRBV9 and TRBJ2-7; 12 nucleotides match TRBD2. Trimming took 7 bases from V and 4 from J; bases not matched to a gene: 9. This CDR3 region has 15 residues. The germline gives CDR1 SGDLS, CDR2 YYNGEE. The CDR3 is CASCSLAGGLYEQYF. In DNA, the CDR3 is TGTGCCAGCTGCAGTCTAGCGGGAGGGCTGTACGAGCAGTACTTC.

V gene TRBV7-2 combines with J gene TRBJ1-1, with 8 bases that match TRBD1. The CDR3 length is 14 residues. Losses at the gene ends were 6 bases for V and 8 bases for J; bases not matched to a gene: 11. Germline V gene lookup returns CDR1 SGHTA and CDR2 FQGNSA. The CDR3 DNA is TGTGCCAGCAGATCGACTGGACAGGGCCACGAAGCTTTCTTT. Protein product: CASRSTGQGHEAFF.

This clonotype has more than one count but fewer than ten. V is TRBV7-2 and J is TRBJ2-3, with TRBD2 matching over 10 bases. Per the germline V gene, CDR1 is SGHTA and CDR2 is FQGNSA. CDR3 size: 14 residues. Trimming at V came to 5 bases and at J to 4 bases, leaving 3 bases not matched to a gene. The CDR3 nucleotides are TGTGCCAGCAGCCTGACTAGCGGGTCAGATACGCAGTATTTT. Translating it yields CASSLTSGSDTQYF.

In its sample, this clonotype was seen many times. The V call is TRBV6-2 or TRBV6-3, the J call TRBJ1-2, with TRBD1 matching 7 bases. The germline gives CDR1 MNHEY, CDR2 SVGEGT. The V gene end was trimmed by 5 bases and the J gene end by 5 bases; junction bases not matched to a gene: 8. The CDR3 runs 14 residues. CDR3: CASSRDGTDYGYTF. CDR3 bases: TGTGCCAGCAGTAGAGACGGGACAGATTATGGCTACACCTTC.

J is TRBJ2-5 and V is TRBV6-5, with 7 bases aligning to TRBD2. This CDR3 comprises 16 residues. Germline assignment: CDR1 MNHEY and CDR2 SVGAGI. J gave up 1 base and V 0 bases, and 5 bases lay outside the gene matches. This CDR3 is CASSYSEREIQETQYF. The DNA for the CDR3 is TGTGCCAGCAGTTACTCAGAGCGGGAAATCCAAGAGACCCAGTACTTC.

There are a few counts of this clonotype. This rearrangement joins TRBV20-1 to TRBJ2-5; 9 bases line up with TRBD2. The CDR3 covers 17 residues. Trimming at V came to 2 bases and at J to 1 base, leaving 11 bases not matched to a gene. Germline loops: CDR1 DFQATT, CDR2 SNEGSKA (reference sequence). CDR3 bases: TGCAGTGCTAGACCTCTCTATAGCGGGGGCCTCCAAGAGACCCAGTACTTC. Amino acids: CSARPLYSGGLQETQYF.

The rearrangement links TRBV7-2 to TRBJ2-3; 10 nucleotides align to TRBD2. Germline loops: CDR1 SGHTA, CDR2 FQGNSA. V trimming: 5 bases; J trimming: 2 bases; junction bases outside the gene matches: 7. The CDR3 has 16 amino acids. The CDR3 here is CASSSSGTSATDTQYF. Here the CDR3 DNA reads TGTGCCAGCAGCAGCTCCGGGACTAGCGCCACAGATACGCAGTATTTT. The full variable domain, in which reference TRBV7-2 and TRBJ2-3 provide the parts outside the CDR3, is GAGVSQSPSNKVTEKGKDVELRCDPISGHTALYWYRQSLGQGLEFLIYFQGNSAPDKSGLPSDRFSAERTGGSVSTLTIQRTQQEDSAVYLCASSSSGTSATDTQYFGPGTRLTVL.